This T cell receptor beta chain was recovered during a study of shared T cell receptors in the human thymus. Trimming took off 9 bases at V and 2 bases at J, with 20 bases between the two ends. Germline lookup yields CDR1 LNHDA and CDR2 SQIVND (reference sequence). This CDR3 comprises 16 residues. TCRdb's copy holds only in-frame clones and misses some; the assay was immunoSEQ multiplex PCR. The sample shows 450,000 to 650,000 clones, about 80% of them seen only once. The same sample was also studied in work on human thymus T cells. Per that study: V and J genes seemed to be used with bias in thymic and blood repertoires.

What was sequenced was thymocytes. The origin of this receptor is a boy less than two years old with a congenital heart defect. The chain is built from TRBV19 and TRBJ1-3, with D perhaps TRBD1 (5 bases). The CDR3 bases are TGTGCCAGCTCCCTCGCGGGGCCGAACCCTGGAAACACCATATATTTT. Its translation is CASSLAGPNPGNTIYF. Supplemented by reference TRBV19 and TRBJ1-3, the full variable domain reads DGGITQSPKYLFRKEGQNVTLSCEQNLNHDAMYWYRQDPGQGLRLIYYSQIVNDFQKGDIAEGYSVSREKKESFPLTVTSAQKNPTAFYLCASSLAGPNPGNTIYFGEGSWLTVV.